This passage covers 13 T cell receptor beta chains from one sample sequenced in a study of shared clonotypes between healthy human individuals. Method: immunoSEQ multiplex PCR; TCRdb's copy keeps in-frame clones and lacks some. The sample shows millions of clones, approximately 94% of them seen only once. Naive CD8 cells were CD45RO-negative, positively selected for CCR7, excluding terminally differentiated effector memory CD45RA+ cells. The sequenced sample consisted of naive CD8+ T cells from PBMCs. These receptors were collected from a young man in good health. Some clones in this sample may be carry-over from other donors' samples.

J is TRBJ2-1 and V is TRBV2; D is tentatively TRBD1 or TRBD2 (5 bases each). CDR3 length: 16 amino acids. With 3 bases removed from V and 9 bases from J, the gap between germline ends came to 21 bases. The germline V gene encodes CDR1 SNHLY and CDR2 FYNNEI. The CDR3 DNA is TGTGCCAGCAGTGACCCCCAGGGACCCTTTAGCAGTGAGCAGTTCTTC. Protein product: CASSDPQGPFSSEQFF.

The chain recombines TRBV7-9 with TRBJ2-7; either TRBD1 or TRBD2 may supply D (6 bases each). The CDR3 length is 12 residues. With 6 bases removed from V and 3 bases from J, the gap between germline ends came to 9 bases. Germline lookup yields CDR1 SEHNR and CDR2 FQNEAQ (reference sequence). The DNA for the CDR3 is TGTGCCAGCAGTCGGGGGCGCTACGAGCAGTACTTC. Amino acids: CASSRGRYEQYF.

This chain's CDR3 is CASSHQGDGYTF. The CDR3 DNA follows: TGTGCCAGCAGCCACCAGGGGGATGGCTACACCTTC. This chain connects TRBV5-6 to TRBJ1-2; 7 nucleotides line up with TRBD1. CDR1 and CDR2 from the germline V gene are SGHDT and YYEEEE. The J segment lost 6 bases and the V segment lost 4 bases, leaving 3 bases of the junction unmatched. The CDR3 contains 12 residues.

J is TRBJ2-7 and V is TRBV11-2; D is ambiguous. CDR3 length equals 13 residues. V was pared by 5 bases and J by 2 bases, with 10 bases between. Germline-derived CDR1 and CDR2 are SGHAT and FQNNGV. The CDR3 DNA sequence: TGTGCCAGCAGCCTCAGTTCCCCCTACGAGCAGTACTTC. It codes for CASSLSSPYEQYF.

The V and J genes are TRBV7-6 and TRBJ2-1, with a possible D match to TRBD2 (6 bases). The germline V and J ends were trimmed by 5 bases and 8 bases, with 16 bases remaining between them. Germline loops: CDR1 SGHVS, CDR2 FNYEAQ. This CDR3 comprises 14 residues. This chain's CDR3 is CASSQGTHGDEQFF. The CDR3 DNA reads TGTGCCAGCAGCCAAGGGACTCACGGGGATGAGCAGTTCTTC.

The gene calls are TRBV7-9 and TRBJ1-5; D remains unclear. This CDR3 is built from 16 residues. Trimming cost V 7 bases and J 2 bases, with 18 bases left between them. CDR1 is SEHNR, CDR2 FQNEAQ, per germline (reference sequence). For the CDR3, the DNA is TGTGCCAGCACCGACTCAAGTAGCATGGGCAATCAGCCCCAGCATTTT. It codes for CASTDSSSMGNQPQHF.

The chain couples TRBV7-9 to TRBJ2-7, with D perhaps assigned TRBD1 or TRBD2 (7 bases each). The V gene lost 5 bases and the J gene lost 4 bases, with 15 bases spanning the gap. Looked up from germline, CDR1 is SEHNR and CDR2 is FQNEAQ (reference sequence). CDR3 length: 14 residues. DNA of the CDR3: TGTGCCAGCAGCACCAGCGGGACAGCTTACGAGCAGTACTTC. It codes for CASSTSGTAYEQYF.

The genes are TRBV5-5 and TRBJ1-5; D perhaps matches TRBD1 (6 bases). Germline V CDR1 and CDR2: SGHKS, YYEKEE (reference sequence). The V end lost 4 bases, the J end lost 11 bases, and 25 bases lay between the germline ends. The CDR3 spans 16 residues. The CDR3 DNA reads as TGTGCCAGCAGCGAAGGGACACCTTCGCCGCCATGGGCCCAGCATTTT. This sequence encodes CASSEGTPSPPWAQHF.

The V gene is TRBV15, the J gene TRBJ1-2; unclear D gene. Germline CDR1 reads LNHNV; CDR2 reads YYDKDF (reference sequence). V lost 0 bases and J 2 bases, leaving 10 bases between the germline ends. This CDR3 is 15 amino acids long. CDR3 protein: CATSRDLSRNYGYTF. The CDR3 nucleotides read TGTGCCACCAGCAGAGATCTCTCACGGAACTATGGCTACACCTTC.

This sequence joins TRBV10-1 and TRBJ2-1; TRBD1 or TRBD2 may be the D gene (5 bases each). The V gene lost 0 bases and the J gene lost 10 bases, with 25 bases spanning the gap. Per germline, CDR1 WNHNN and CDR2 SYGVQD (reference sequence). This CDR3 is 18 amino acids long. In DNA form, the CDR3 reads TGCGCCAGCAGTGAGTCTCCCTGGAGAGGGCCGGGGACCTGGGAGCAGTTCTTC. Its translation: CASSESPWRGPGTWEQFF.

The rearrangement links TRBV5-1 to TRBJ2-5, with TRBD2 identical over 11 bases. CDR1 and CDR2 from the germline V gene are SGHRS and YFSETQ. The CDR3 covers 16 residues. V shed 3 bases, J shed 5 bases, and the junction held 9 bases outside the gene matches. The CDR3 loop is CASSSLAGGPGETQYF. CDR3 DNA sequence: TGCGCCAGCAGCTCCTTAGCGGGAGGGCCGGGGGAGACCCAGTACTTC.

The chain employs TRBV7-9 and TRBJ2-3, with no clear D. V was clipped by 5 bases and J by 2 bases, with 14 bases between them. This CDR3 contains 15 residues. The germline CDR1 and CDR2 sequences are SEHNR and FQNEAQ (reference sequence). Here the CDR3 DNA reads TGTGCCAGCAGCACCCCTACAACAAACACAGATACGCAGTATTTT. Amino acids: CASSTPTTNTDTQYF.

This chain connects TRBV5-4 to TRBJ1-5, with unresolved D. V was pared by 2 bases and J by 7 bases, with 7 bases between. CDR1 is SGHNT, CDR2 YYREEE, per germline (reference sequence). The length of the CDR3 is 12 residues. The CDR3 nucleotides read TGTGCCAGCAGCTTCATCGGGCAGCCCCAGCATTTT. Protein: CASSFIGQPQHF. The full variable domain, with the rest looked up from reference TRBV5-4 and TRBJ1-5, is ETGVTQSPTHLIKTRGQQVTLRCSSQSGHNTVSWYQQALGQGPQFIFQYYREEENGRGNFPPRFSGLQFPNYSSELNVNALELDDSALYLCASSFIGQPQHFGDGTRLSIL.